This T cell receptor beta chain was sequenced in a study of T cell changes during pregnancy in multiple sclerosis. Using immunoSEQ multiplex PCR, the repertoire was profiled, and TCRdb retains in-frame clones only, with some absent. The sample lists more than 90,000 clones, roughly 92% occurring once. The receptor comes from a female donor with multiple sclerosis, enrolled in a pregnancy study. Sequences were derived from peripheral blood, sampled after pregnancy.

The CDR3 DNA sequence: TGTGCCAGCCGCACAGGGTCGGGCACCGGGGAGCTGTTTTTT. It yields the protein CASRTGSGTGELFF. The gene calls are TRBV7-7 and TRBJ2-2, with a tentative D call TRBD1 (6 bases). Germline loops: CDR1 SSHAT, CDR2 FNYEAQ (reference sequence). The CDR3 spans 14 residues. V was trimmed by 8 bases and J by 4 bases, leaving 14 bases between them. Full variable domain (outside the CDR3, taken from reference TRBV7-7 and TRBJ2-2): GAGVSQSPRYKVTKRGQDVTLRCDPISSHATLYWYQQALGQGPEFLTYFNYEAQPDKSGLPSDRFSAERPEGSISTLTIQRTEQRDSAMYRCASRTGSGTGELFFGEGSRLTVL.